This T cell receptor (beta chain) was captured by sequencing in a study of T cell responses to AZD1222 COVID-19 vaccine. The V end was cut by 2 bases, the J end by 3 bases, with 7 bases between. From germline, CDR1 is MNHEY and CDR2 SMNVEV (reference sequence). The CDR3 has 14 amino acids. Sequencing was performed with immunoSEQ multiplex PCR; in TCRdb, only in-frame clones are kept and a portion is missing. The data show roughly 100,000 clones, with 90% to 95% seen just once and 45% held by the top ten. The sequenced sample was peripheral blood, obtained on day 0 of AZD1222 vaccination. V gene TRBV27 combines with J gene TRBJ2-2; D might be TRBD1 (5 bases). The source of this sequence is an adult in good health. The CDR3 DNA reads TGTGCCAGCAGTTTAGGGGCAGACACCGGGGAGCTGTTTTTT. Its protein product is CASSLGADTGELFF.